The TCR beta chain described here comes from a study of glioma-infiltrating T cells. Overall study findings and caveats: Tissue and blood shared very few CDR3 sequences. Non-neoplastic patients had below-expected tissue-blood divergence, while all gliomas exceeded expectation.

The iRepertoire nested amplicon-rescue multiplex PCR amplified TCR alpha and beta CDR3s from RNA. For one-step reverse transcription and amplification, 100-400 ng of tissue mRNA or PBMC total RNA was used. TCRdb re-analysed the multiplex PCR reads in MiXCR, keeping a single row per CDR3 protein. The table has 84,000 or so distinct CDR3 sequences, around a quarter seen once. Trimming removed 1 base from V and 5 bases from J, with 14 bases in between. From germline, CDR1 is SGHVS and CDR2 FNYEAQ. The CDR3 contains 15 residues. This clonotype was seen many times. Its antigen is still unknown. This clonotype was obtained from a human donor with low-grade glioma or glioblastoma, undergoing nonglioma brain surgery, or in good health (not recorded which). This sequence joins TRBV7-6 and TRBJ2-5; the D is unclear. The sample consisted of glioma tissue, nonneoplastic brain tissue, or PBMCs (not recorded which). CDR3 region: CASSLGARPRETQYF. CDR3 coding DNA: TGTGCCAGCAGCTTAGGAGCACGGCCCCGGGAGACCCAGTACTTC.